These T cell receptor beta chains were read from a single sample in a study of blood T cell repertoires in COVID-19. Profiled with immunoSEQ multiplex PCR; TCRdb holds only in-frame clones, not every one. The sample has 250,000 or so clones; about 88% are singletons. The sample consisted of peripheral blood. The receptors here all came from a woman aged 70-85 years with active or convalescent COVID-19. Both conserved end residues are part of each CDR3. The D gene is left open where the match is weak. Expanded clones get a size class; other rows say once, few or many, or leave the size out.

>TRBD1|TRBJ1-1|once|TRBV6-6
CASRRQGDGYTEAFF
TGTGCCAGTCGGAGACAGGGCGACGGGTACACTGAAGCTTTCTTT
>-|TRBJ1-6|-|TRBV19
CASSIGQSPLHF
TGTGCCAGTAGTATAGGACAATCACCCCTCCACTTT
>TRBD2|TRBJ2-1|-|TRBV6-2/TRBV6-3
CASSPPGLASTFGQFF
TGTGCCAGCAGCCCCCCGGGACTAGCGTCAACTTTCGGGCAGTTCTTC
>-|TRBJ1-6|-|TRBV4-3
CASSQNRERNSPLHF
TGCGCCAGCAGCCAAAACCGGGAGAGAAATTCACCCCTCCACTTT
>-|TRBJ2-7|-|TRBV5-5
CASSLEQNSYEQYF
TGTGCCAGCAGCTTGGAACAGAACTCCTACGAGCAGTACTTC
>-|TRBJ2-1|-|TRBV20-1
CSASSRYNEQFF
TGCAGTGCTAGTTCCCGGTACAATGAGCAGTTCTTC
>-|TRBJ1-2|once|TRBV7-2
CASGSQGTNYGYTF
TGTGCCAGCGGCTCTCAGGGGACTAACTATGGCTACACCTTC
>TRBD2|TRBJ2-3|-|TRBV9
CASSVRSGGATDTQYF
TGTGCCAGCAGCGTAAGAAGCGGGGGGGCGACAGATACGCAGTATTTT
>TRBD1|TRBJ1-3|-|TRBV4-1
CASSQDPRGRRDTIYF
TGCGCCAGCAGCCAAGATCCGAGGGGGCGAAGGGACACCATATATTTT
>-|TRBJ1-5|-|TRBV6-6
CASMQYTNQPQHF
TGTGCCAGCATGCAGTACACCAATCAGCCCCAGCATTTT
>-|TRBJ1-2|once|TRBV12-3/TRBV12-4
CASSFSTGRGYTF
TGTGCCAGCAGTTTTTCGACGGGGAGAGGCTACACCTTC